This T cell receptor (beta chain) emerged from a study of cytomegalovirus exposure and HLA in healthy donors. V lost 3 bases, J lost 0 bases, and 9 bases lay in between. The CDR3 runs 14 residues. The germline CDR1 and CDR2 sequences are MGHDK and SYGVNS. In the PCR, 60 Vbeta and 13 Jbeta primers were used. Clones were read by immunoSEQ multiplex PCR, and TCRdb kept only the in-frame ones, dropping some. The data contain under 65,000 clones, over 60% of them singletons. The sequence was collected from a man aged 25 to 45 in good health and CMV-seropositive. V usage is TRBV25-1 and J usage is TRBJ2-7, with no clear D. The material sequenced was PBMCs. The CDR3 protein is CASSDPGGSYEQYF. The CDR3 DNA reads as TGTGCCAGCAGTGATCCGGGTGGCTCCTACGAGCAGTACTTC.